This TCR beta chain was identified during a study of blood T cell repertoires in COVID-19. Profiled with immunoSEQ multiplex PCR; TCRdb holds only in-frame clones, not every one. The data show 65,000 or so clones, about 81% seen once. This CDR3 is built from 14 residues. Trimming took off 2 bases at V and 4 bases at J, with 9 bases between the two ends. Per the germline V gene, CDR1 is SNHLY and CDR2 is FYNNEI. The chain is built from TRBV2 and TRBJ1-5; D remains ambiguous. This receptor was identified in a man older than 75 with acute or convalescent COVID-19. Sequencing used peripheral blood. CDR3 in DNA: TGTGCCAGCAGTGAAAAGCGGGTTAATCAGCCCCAGCATTTT. This codes for CASSEKRVNQPQHF.